Presented here are 16 T cell receptor beta chains from one specimen sequenced in a study of blood T cell repertoires in COVID-19. Method: immunoSEQ multiplex PCR; TCRdb's copy keeps in-frame clones and lacks some. The data contain 54,000 or so clones, around 86% of them singletons. The specimen sequenced was peripheral blood. These receptors were collected from a man between 50 and 59 years old with active COVID-19.

The chain is built from TRBV9 and TRBJ2-1, with unresolved D. The CDR3 runs 16 residues. Between the trimmed V and J ends, which lost 4 bases and 0 bases, there was a span of 14 bases. The germline CDR1 and CDR2 sequences are SGDLS and YYNGEE. CDR3 nucleotide sequence: TGTGCCAGCAGCCCCTCGTCTTATAGCTCCTACAATGAGCAGTTCTTC. Translated, it gives CASSPSSYSSYNEQFF.

V gene TRBV15 combines with J gene TRBJ1-2; D call uncertain. V dropped 0 bases and J dropped 8 bases, with 13 bases sitting between them. The germline gives CDR1 LNHNV, CDR2 YYDKDF (reference sequence). The CDR3 is 14 residues long. The DNA of the CDR3 is TGTGCCACCAGCAGAGATCGCAGTCCCCTGGGCTACACCTTC. Encoded protein: CATSRDRSPLGYTF.

The gene calls are TRBV5-1 and TRBJ2-3; 10 bases match TRBD2. The V gene's germline CDR1 is SGHRS and CDR2 YFSETQ. Germline trimming cut 2 bases from V and 4 bases from J; bases unmatched to any gene: 4. The CDR3 has 15 amino acids. CDR3 DNA: TGCGCCAGCAGCTTCCTAGCGGGAGCTTCAGATACGCAGTATTTT. It translates to CASSFLAGASDTQYF.

This clone was picked up one time. V usage is TRBV5-1 and J usage is TRBJ2-7; 8 bases line up with TRBD1. V trimming: 2 bases; J trimming: 5 bases; junction bases outside the gene matches: 3. The CDR3 is 13 amino acids. Germline assignment: CDR1 SGHRS and CDR2 YFSETQ. CDR3 region: CASSFRQGHEQYF. The CDR3 DNA reads as TGCGCCAGCAGCTTCCGACAGGGGCACGAGCAGTACTTC.

This clone was found a few times. The J gene is TRBJ2-3, the V gene TRBV4-2, with 13 positions matching TRBD2. The CDR3 extends over 16 amino acids. Germline trimming cut 4 bases from V and 5 bases from J; bases unmatched to any gene: 6. Germline V gene lookup returns CDR1 LGHNA and CDR2 YNFKEQ. CDR3 in amino acids: CASSPELAGGRDTQYF. CDR3 bases: TGTGCCAGCAGCCCAGAACTAGCGGGGGGGCGAGATACGCAGTATTTT.

This chain connects TRBV9 to TRBJ1-1; TRBD1 might be the D (6 bases). Trimming removed 4 bases from V and 3 bases from J, with 13 bases in between. The germline V gene has CDR1 SGDLS and CDR2 YYNGEE. The CDR3 runs to 14 residues. CDR3 amino acids: CASSPGQPHTEAFF. The CDR3 DNA sequence: TGTGCCAGCAGCCCAGGACAGCCTCACACTGAAGCTTTCTTT.

The V gene is TRBV7-8, the J gene TRBJ1-2; 8 nucleotides match TRBD1. CDR1 and CDR2 from the germline V gene are SGHVS and FQNEAQ. Germline trimming cut 4 bases from V and 8 bases from J; bases unmatched to any gene: 6. This CDR3 spans 13 amino acids. CDR3 region: CASSSRTGSGYTF. CDR3 in DNA: TGTGCCAGCAGCTCACGGACAGGGTCGGGCTACACCTTC.

Within the sample, this clone is medium-sized. The rearrangement uses TRBV7-9 and TRBJ1-1; weak D call: TRBD1 (5 bases). Germline CDR1 and CDR2: SEHNR and FQNEAQ (reference sequence). The CDR3 runs to 13 residues. Trimming took off 4 bases at V and 11 bases at J, with 17 bases between the two ends. The CDR3 region is CASSSDGRGKAFF. In DNA form, the CDR3 reads TGTGCCAGCAGCTCGGACGGGAGGGGAAAGGCTTTCTTT.

In its sample, this clone ranks as medium-sized. The rearrangement links TRBV6-2 or TRBV6-3 to TRBJ1-5; tentative D call: TRBD1 (6 bases). The CDR3 totals 13 residues. The ends were cut back, 2 bases at V and 7 bases at J, with 9 bases in the middle. The V gene's germline CDR1 is MNHEY and CDR2 SVGEGT. The CDR3 coding sequence is TGTGCCAGCAGTTACCAGGGACAACAGCCCCAGCATTTT. Protein sequence: CASSYQGQQPQHF.

The rearrangement joins TRBV4-1 to TRBJ2-3; D perhaps matches TRBD2 (6 bases). The CDR3 length is 17 residues. Looked up from germline, CDR1 is MGHRA and CDR2 is YSYEKL. V lost 2 bases to trimming and J lost 5 bases, with 20 bases between them. CDR3: CASSQNRGGGDRDTQYF. The CDR3 coding sequence is TGCGCCAGCAGCCAAAACCGGGGAGGCGGGGATAGAGATACGCAGTATTTT.

The chain recombines TRBV7-2 with TRBJ1-2, with D uncertain. In germline, CDR1 is SGHTA, CDR2 FQGNSA. The CDR3 spans 12 residues. V shed 5 bases and J shed 1 base, with 5 bases lying between them. DNA for the CDR3: TGTGCCAGCAGCCGGGATAACTATGGCTACACCTTC. Translating gives CASSRDNYGYTF.

This chain joins TRBV6-5 and TRBJ2-3; 7 bases line up with TRBD2. V lost 0 bases to trimming and J lost 2 bases; unmatched junction nucleotides: 5. Germline V CDR1 and CDR2: MNHEY, SVGAGI. This CDR3 contains 16 residues. In DNA form, the CDR3 reads TGTGCCAGCAGTTACTCGCAGCGGGGATCCACAGATACGCAGTATTTT. Translating gives CASSYSQRGSTDTQYF.

The chain couples TRBV4-2 to TRBJ2-7, with D perhaps TRBD2 (5 bases). The CDR3 has 16 residues. V shed 0 bases and J shed 3 bases, with 15 bases lying between them. Germline CDR1 is LGHNA and CDR2 is YNFKEQ. CDR3 in DNA: TGTGCCAGCAGCCAAGATAGCGCCGCCGGACTCTACGAGCAGTACTTC. Its translation is CASSQDSAAGLYEQYF.

The V gene is TRBV7-2, the J gene TRBJ1-1; D ambiguous. In germline, CDR1 is SGHTA, CDR2 FQGNSA. Between the trimmed V and J ends, which lost 3 bases and 2 bases, there was a span of 7 bases. The CDR3 contains 13 residues. CDR3 amino acids: CASSFSGNTEAFF. DNA for the CDR3: TGTGCCAGCAGCTTCTCGGGAAACACTGAAGCTTTCTTT.

The chain uses TRBV3-1 (or the pseudogene TRBV3-2) and TRBJ1-4; 7 nucleotides line up with TRBD1. Trimming took 6 bases from V and 4 from J; bases not matched to a gene: 14. The CDR3 runs 17 residues. Germline CDR1 reads LGHDT; CDR2 reads YNNKEL (reference sequence). This CDR3 is CASRERGWGQHNEKLFF. The CDR3, as DNA: TGTGCCAGCAGGGAAAGGGGTTGGGGACAGCATAATGAAAAACTGTTTTTT.

This chain connects TRBV13 to TRBJ2-3; no clear D. The CDR3 extends over 13 amino acids. CDR1 and CDR2 (germline): PRHDT, FYEKMQ (reference sequence). Between the trimmed V and J ends, which lost 4 bases and 1 base, there was a span of 6 bases. The CDR3 loop reads CASSSPGTDTQYF. As DNA, the CDR3 is TGTGCCAGCAGCTCTCCAGGCACAGATACGCAGTATTTT.